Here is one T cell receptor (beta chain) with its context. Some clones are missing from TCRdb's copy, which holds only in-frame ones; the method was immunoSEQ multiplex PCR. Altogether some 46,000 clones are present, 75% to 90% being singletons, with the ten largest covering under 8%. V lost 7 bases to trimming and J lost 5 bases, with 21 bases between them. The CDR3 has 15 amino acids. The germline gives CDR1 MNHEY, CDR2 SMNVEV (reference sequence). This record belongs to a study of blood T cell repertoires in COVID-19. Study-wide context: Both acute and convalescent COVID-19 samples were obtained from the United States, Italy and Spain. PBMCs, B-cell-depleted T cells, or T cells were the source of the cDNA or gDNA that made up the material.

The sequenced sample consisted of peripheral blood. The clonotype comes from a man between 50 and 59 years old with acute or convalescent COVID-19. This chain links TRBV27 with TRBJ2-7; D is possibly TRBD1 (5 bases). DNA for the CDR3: TGTGCCAGCACTTCACTGGGGCAGGGAAAGCACGAGCAGTACTTC. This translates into CASTSLGQGKHEQYF.